A single sample gave rise to the 5 T cell receptor beta chains below, sequenced in a study of blood T cell repertoires in COVID-19. Only in-frame clones appear in the TCRdb table, and some are missing; sequencing was by immunoSEQ multiplex PCR. The repertoire includes 110,000 to 150,000 clones, about 83% of them detected once, and 1.6% sits in the top ten. Sequencing was carried out using peripheral blood. Source of these receptors: a human donor in a cohort sampled during active COVID-19.

This clone was seen only a few times. This rearrangement joins TRBV3-1 (or the pseudogene TRBV3-2) to TRBJ1-2; D unresolved. Per germline, CDR1 LGHDT and CDR2 YNNKEL (reference sequence). V dropped 1 base and J dropped 8 bases, with 11 bases sitting between them. The CDR3 contains 13 residues. CDR3 protein: CASSQVELRGYTF. In nucleotides, the CDR3 is TGTGCCAGCAGCCAAGTTGAGCTGCGGGGCTACACCTTC.

The chain has TRBV2 and TRBJ2-2, with 8 bases lining up with TRBD1. In germline, CDR1 is SNHLY, CDR2 FYNNEI. J lost 4 bases, V lost 9 bases, and 10 bases had no gene match. The CDR3 has 15 amino acids. CDR3 sequence reads: CASRPDRVLTGELFF. CDR3 DNA: TGTGCCAGTAGACCGGACAGGGTACTCACCGGGGAGCTGTTTTTT.

The chain uses TRBV28 and TRBJ2-3, with 7 bases fitting TRBD2. With V trimmed by 2 bases and J by 2 bases, 10 bases remained unmatched. The CDR3 is 17 residues long. Germline V CDR1 and CDR2: MDHEN, SYDVKM. The CDR3 sequence: CASSLGGVAENTDTQYF. The CDR3 region has the DNA TGTGCCAGCAGTTTAGGGGGGGTAGCGGAGAACACAGATACGCAGTATTTT.

This clone was detected a few times. V and J are TRBV24-1 and TRBJ2-2; D not certain. Per the germline V gene, CDR1 is KGHDR and CDR2 is SFDVKD. The CDR3 consists of 16 residues. V lost 1 base, J lost 4 bases, and 12 bases lay in between. CDR3 in amino acids: CATSDFRLGFTGELFF. The CDR3 bases are TGTGCCACCAGTGATTTTAGACTCGGCTTCACCGGGGAGCTGTTTTTT.

The gene calls are TRBV15 and TRBJ1-5; D uncertain. This CDR3 region has 15 residues. V lost 5 bases and J lost 4, with 15 bases in between. Per germline, CDR1 LNHNV and CDR2 YYDKDF (reference sequence). CDR3 DNA sequence: TGTGCCACCAGCCCCCCCGGGGTTGGGAATCAGCCCCAGCATTTT. This codes for CATSPPGVGNQPQHF.